These 7 T cell receptor beta chains were all obtained from the same sample, sequenced in a study of vaccination effects on CD4 cells after COVID-19. Their antigens remain unidentified. Antigen-specific CD4+ T cells were expanded (with viral peptide pools) by the ViraFEST assay ahead of sequencing. CD4+ T cells were isolated after around ten days of culture. Absence of prior SARS-CoV-2 infection characterized the vaccine recipients, who showed negative nucleocapsid antibodies. Method: immunoSEQ multiplex PCR; TCRdb's copy keeps in-frame clones and lacks some. The sample comprises around 19,000 clones, roughly 70% of which are singletons, and around 9.1% rests with the top ten. The material sequenced was CD4+ T cells from PBMCs cultured with HCoV-NL63 spike peptides, taken before COVID-19 vaccination. These receptors originate from a human donor who received a COVID-19 vaccine.

The chain couples TRBV5-1 to TRBJ2-3; no reliable D call. The germline V and J ends were trimmed by 0 bases and 2 bases, with 1 base remaining between them. There are 12 residues in the CDR3. CDR1 is SGHRS and CDR2 is YFSETQ in the germline V gene. Here the CDR3 reads CASSLDTDTQYF. Written as DNA, the CDR3 is TGCGCCAGCAGCTTGGACACAGATACGCAGTATTTT.

The chain employs TRBV29-1 and TRBJ1-5; maybe TRBD1 (5 bases). V gave up 7 bases and J gave up 5 bases, with 18 bases separating them. Germline CDR1 reads SQVTM; CDR2 reads ANQGSEA. This CDR3 contains 14 residues. This CDR3 is CSAQVGAIDQPQHF. The DNA of the CDR3 is TGCAGCGCGCAGGTAGGGGCCATTGATCAGCCCCAGCATTTT.

The chain combines TRBV12-3 or TRBV12-4 with TRBJ1-1, with D unclear. CDR3 length equals 11 residues. The ends were cut back, 3 bases at V and 8 bases at J, with 7 bases in the middle. CDR3 residues: CASSFGFEAFF. The CDR3 coding sequence is TGTGCCAGCAGTTTCGGGTTCGAAGCTTTCTTT.

The chain has TRBV28 and TRBJ2-3; 11 nucleotides align to TRBD1. The CDR3 is 14 residues long. V was clipped by 6 bases and J by 3 bases; unmatched bases: 2. Germline CDR1 reads MDHEN; CDR2 reads SYDVKM. CDR3 sequence: CASRGTGGTDTQYF. The DNA of the CDR3 is TGTGCCAGCAGGGGGACAGGGGGGACAGATACGCAGTATTTT.

The chain couples TRBV30 to TRBJ2-5; D not resolved. V dropped 2 bases and J dropped 2 bases, with 9 bases sitting between them. The CDR3 length is 13 residues. From germline, CDR1 is GTSNPN and CDR2 SVGIG (reference sequence). CDR3 residues: CAWSRRAQETQYF. DNA of the CDR3: TGTGCCTGGAGTAGAAGGGCGCAAGAGACCCAGTACTTC.

The chain combines TRBV5-1 with TRBJ1-2, with no clear D. V lost 4 bases and J 6 bases, leaving 13 bases between the germline ends. Germline CDR1 is SGHRS and CDR2 is YFSETQ. The CDR3 contains 13 residues. The CDR3 reads CASSPSGLNGYTF. The CDR3 nucleotides are TGCGCCAGCAGCCCGAGTGGGCTTAATGGCTACACCTTC.

The chain uses TRBV27 and TRBJ2-1; 12 bases agree with TRBD2. CDR1 and CDR2 from the germline V gene are MNHEY and SMNVEV (reference sequence). The V gene end was trimmed by 4 bases and the J gene end by 6 bases; junction bases not matched to a gene: 10. The CDR3 covers 17 residues. The CDR3 DNA follows: TGTGCCAGCAGTTACTTAATGACTAGCGGGAGTTCCAATGAGCAGTTCTTC. It translates to CASSYLMTSGSSNEQFF.